This T cell receptor beta chain was captured in a study of cytomegalovirus exposure and HLA in healthy donors. Donors showed nominal health when sampled, although they likely had unrecorded immune exposures. The CDR3 has 18 residues. V lost 0 bases, J lost 0 bases, and 9 bases stayed unmatched. Per germline, CDR1 SGHAT and CDR2 FQNNGV. PCR employed 60 Vbeta and 13 Jbeta primers. Some clones are missing from TCRdb's copy, which holds only in-frame ones; the method was immunoSEQ multiplex PCR. The table lists more than 200,000 clones, over 75% of them singletons. The sequenced sample consisted of PBMCs. J is TRBJ1-2 and V is TRBV11-2, with TRBD1 matching 8 bases. This clonotype was obtained from a human donor in good health. CDR3 sequence: CASSLEPWTGKSNYGYTF. The CDR3 DNA sequence: TGTGCCAGCAGCTTAGAACCCTGGACAGGGAAATCTAACTATGGCTACACCTTC.